The 24 T cell receptor beta chains in this list originate from one sample, sequenced in a study of OX40 agonist ivuxolimab in advanced cancers. Method: immunoSEQ multiplex PCR; TCRdb's copy keeps in-frame clones and lacks some. The sample contains about 48,000 clones, around 85% of which appear only once. The sample in question was CD4+ or CD8+ T cells sorted from blood, obtained in a trial of the OX40 agonist ivuxolimab. The receptors shown here come from an adult with an advanced solid tumor such as melanoma, head and neck, liver or kidney cancer.

The rearrangement links TRBV6-5 to TRBJ1-2; D is uncertain. This CDR3 is 12 amino acids long. With 6 bases removed from V and 4 bases from J, the gap between germline ends came to 9 bases. The germline CDR1 and CDR2 sequences are MNHEY and SVGAGI. The CDR3 loop is CASSSGVYGYTF. The CDR3 region has the DNA TGTGCCAGCAGCTCTGGAGTCTATGGCTACACCTTC.

This clone was recorded a few times. The chain combines TRBV5-1 with TRBJ2-1; tentatively, D is TRBD2 (6 bases). This CDR3 comprises 16 residues. From germline, CDR1 is SGHRS and CDR2 YFSETQ. Trimming stripped 4 bases from V and 3 bases from J, with 17 bases between. CDR3 protein: CASSRAGTGGYNEQFF. CDR3 bases: TGCGCCAGCAGCCGGGCCGGGACTGGGGGCTACAATGAGCAGTTCTTC.

This clone was seen only once. The chain links TRBV7-2 to TRBJ1-5; the D gene is possibly TRBD1 (6 bases). Germline CDR1 and CDR2: SGHTA and FQGNSA. V was trimmed by 1 base and J by 5 bases, leaving 21 bases between them. The CDR3 totals 18 residues. This CDR3 is CASSLDRRTGKVDQPQHF. The CDR3 DNA reads TGTGCCAGCAGCTTAGATCGGCGTACAGGGAAGGTAGATCAGCCCCAGCATTTT.

J is TRBJ2-1 and V is TRBV6-6; TRBD1 might be the D (5 bases). CDR1 is MNHNY and CDR2 is SVGAGI in the germline V gene (reference sequence). CDR3 length: 15 residues. Deletions cut 2 bases from V and 5 bases from J, with 13 bases between. The CDR3 nucleotides read TGTGCCAGCAGTTACCGATCTCAAGGGGACAATGAGCAGTTCTTC. Translating gives CASSYRSQGDNEQFF.

This clone was counted between two and nine times. DNA of the CDR3: TGTGCCTGGACACCCTACACCAGGAAACGCTATGGCTACACCTTC. Protein product: CAWTPYTRKRYGYTF. The chain combines TRBV30 with TRBJ1-2, with D hard to call. Per germline, CDR1 GTSNPN and CDR2 SVGIG (reference sequence). The CDR3 totals 15 residues. The ends were cut back, 4 bases at V and 4 bases at J, with 19 bases in the middle.

The rearrangement links TRBV5-6 to TRBJ2-7, with D perhaps being TRBD1 or TRBD2 (5 bases each). Trimming pared 7 bases from V and 2 bases from J, leaving 16 bases between. CDR1 SGHDT and CDR2 YYEEEE come from the germline V gene. The length of the CDR3 is 14 residues. The DNA for the CDR3 is TGTGCCAGCGGACCGGGGCTCCCTGCCTACGAGCAGTACTTC. Amino acid sequence: CASGPGLPAYEQYF.

A remark on this clone: The same CDR3 also results from other DNA sequences found in this sample. The J gene is TRBJ2-3, the V gene TRBV9; D not resolved. This CDR3 comprises 13 residues. Germline loops: CDR1 SGDLS, CDR2 YYNGEE. The germline V and J ends were trimmed by 0 bases and 1 base, with 3 bases remaining between them. In nucleotides, the CDR3 is TGTGCCAGCAGCGTAGACGGCACAGATACGCAGTATTTT. This sequence encodes CASSVDGTDTQYF.

The chain joins TRBV19 to TRBJ1-1; D is unresolved. Trimming cost V 6 bases and J 1 base, with 9 bases left between them. CDR1 is LNHDA and CDR2 is SQIVND in the germline V gene (reference sequence). This CDR3 contains 13 residues. The CDR3: CASRARTNTEAFF. CDR3 bases: TGTGCCAGTAGGGCCAGGACGAACACTGAAGCTTTCTTT.

The V call is TRBV12-5, the J call TRBJ2-3; a possible D gene is TRBD1 (6 bases). The CDR3 consists of 14 residues. V was clipped by 2 bases and J by 3 bases, with 9 bases between them. Germline CDR1 is LGHNT and CDR2 is FRNRAP. CDR3 coding DNA: TGTGCTAGTGGTTTGCAGGGGTTTACAGATACGCAGTATTTT. The encoded protein is CASGLQGFTDTQYF.

Only one count was recorded for this clone. The rearrangement joins TRBV5-1 to TRBJ2-1, with D possibly being TRBD1 (6 bases). The CDR3 sequence is 15 residues long. Germline V CDR1 and CDR2: SGHRS, YFSETQ. The V gene lost 4 bases and the J gene lost 1 base, with 12 bases spanning the gap. As DNA, the CDR3 is TGCGCCAGCAGCCCGGACAGCTCTTCCTACAATGAGCAGTTCTTC. Amino acids: CASSPDSSSYNEQFF.

The gene calls are TRBV6-5 and TRBJ2-7, with D unresolved. The CDR3 runs 13 residues. Trimming took off 2 bases at V and 3 bases at J, with 8 bases between the two ends. Per the germline V gene, CDR1 is MNHEY and CDR2 is SVGAGI. The CDR3 reads CASSYRPGYEQYF. In DNA, the CDR3 is TGTGCCAGCAGTTACCGACCAGGCTACGAGCAGTACTTC.

The chain couples TRBV9 to TRBJ2-4, with D hard to call. Germline CDR1 is SGDLS and CDR2 is YYNGEE. The CDR3 totals 20 residues. The V gene lost 0 bases and the J gene lost 2 bases, with 24 bases spanning the gap. This chain's CDR3 is CASSVATTSTRPSPKNIQYF. The CDR3 nucleotides read TGTGCCAGCAGCGTAGCCACGACCTCGACCAGACCCTCCCCCAAAAACATTCAGTACTTC.

This clone was found once. V gene TRBV6-5 combines with J gene TRBJ2-3; D not certain. CDR3 size: 11 residues. V dropped 5 bases and J dropped 5 bases, with 5 bases sitting between them. Germline V gene sequence: CDR1 MNHEY, CDR2 SVGAGI. The chain's CDR3 is CASSQKDTQYF. CDR3 DNA sequence: TGTGCCAGCAGTCAAAAAGATACGCAGTATTTT.

V usage is TRBV9 and J usage is TRBJ2-5; possible D gene TRBD1, 7 bases. The germline CDR1 and CDR2 sequences are SGDLS and YYNGEE. Trimming pared 4 bases from V and 5 bases from J, leaving 21 bases between. CDR3 length: 16 amino acids. The CDR3 nucleotides read TGTGCCAGCAGCCCCGGTGGAGGGGGCATTAGGGAGACCCAGTACTTC. Translation gives CASSPGGGGIRETQYF.

The CDR3 bases are TGTGCCAGTAGTATATCGGCCCCCACAGATACGCAGTATTTT. This codes for CASSISAPTDTQYF. The V and J genes are TRBV19 and TRBJ2-3, with D hard to call. The CDR3 extends over 14 amino acids. V lost 2 bases, J lost 2 bases, and 8 bases lay in between. The V gene's germline CDR1 is LNHDA and CDR2 SQIVND (reference sequence).

V and J are TRBV5-1 and TRBJ1-1; D is unclear. This CDR3 region has 14 residues. Germline loops: CDR1 SGHRS, CDR2 YFSETQ. V lost 6 bases and J 0 bases, leaving 12 bases between the germline ends. The CDR3 DNA reads TGCGCCAGCATTGGATCAGGAATGAACACTGAAGCTTTCTTT. It yields the protein CASIGSGMNTEAFF.

This chain connects TRBV2 to TRBJ1-1, with D possibly TRBD1 on 6 matching bases. The germline V gene has CDR1 SNHLY and CDR2 FYNNEI. The CDR3 is 14 residues long. V lost 6 bases to trimming and J lost 5 bases, with 16 bases between them. CDR3 loop: CASSVTGGPTEAFF. Here the CDR3 DNA reads TGTGCCAGCAGCGTTACCGGGGGGCCGACTGAAGCTTTCTTT.

The chain recombines TRBV19 with TRBJ2-7; TRBD1 aligns across 8 bases. CDR3 length: 17 amino acids. Germline V gives CDR1 LNHDA, CDR2 SQIVND (reference sequence). After removal of 3 bases from V and 1 base from J, the junction contained 11 bases not matched to a gene. CDR3 DNA: TGTGCCAGTAGTATCTCTTCTAGGGGGACAGGATCCTACGAGCAGTACTTC. Translation gives CASSISSRGTGSYEQYF.

This clone was seen a few times. The chain joins TRBV7-3 to TRBJ2-1, with 9 bases aligning to TRBD1. Trimming took 2 bases from V and 4 from J; bases not matched to a gene: 12. The CDR3 extends over 18 amino acids. Per germline, CDR1 SGHTA and CDR2 FQGTGA. The CDR3 region is CASSLLSGQGREYNEQFF. CDR3 sequence (DNA): TGTGCCAGCAGCTTATTGTCGGGACAGGGAAGGGAGTACAATGAGCAGTTCTTC.

In this sample, this clone turned up once. The J gene is TRBJ2-1, the V gene TRBV7-2; TRBD2 matches at 12 bases. This CDR3 has 18 amino acids. Germline CDR1 and CDR2: SGHTA and FQGNSA. V shed 5 bases, J shed 0 bases, and the junction held 8 bases outside the gene matches. CDR3 bases: TGTGCCAGCAGCCCCCTAGCGGGAGGGCCGGGCTCCTACAATGAGCAGTTCTTC. Its translation is CASSPLAGGPGSYNEQFF.

The J gene is TRBJ1-1, the V gene TRBV18; D is unresolved. The V and J ends lost 5 bases and 1 base respectively, with 8 bases between them. The germline V gene encodes CDR1 KGHSH and CDR2 LQKENI. The CDR3 is made up of 13 amino acids. CDR3 DNA: TGTGCCAGCTCATCAGTGGCGAACACTGAAGCTTTCTTT. Translation gives CASSSVANTEAFF.

The V and J genes are TRBV4-1 and TRBJ1-4; D uncertain. This CDR3 has 15 amino acids. Per germline, CDR1 MGHRA and CDR2 YSYEKL. V dropped 0 bases and J dropped 6 bases, with 11 bases sitting between them. CDR3 nucleotide sequence: TGCGCCAGCAGCCAAGATGGGCAGGCCGATGAAAAACTGTTTTTT. It translates to CASSQDGQADEKLFF.

The chain carries TRBV16 and TRBJ1-1; tentative D call: TRBD1 (5 bases). The V gene lost 4 bases and the J gene lost 5 bases, with 17 bases spanning the gap. The CDR3 covers 15 residues. CDR1 and CDR2 from the germline V gene are KGHSY and FQNENV. Here the CDR3 reads CASSPSWGEGTEAFF. The CDR3 DNA is TGTGCCAGCAGCCCTTCGTGGGGGGAGGGTACTGAAGCTTTCTTT.

The chain combines TRBV11-2 with TRBJ2-1; 10 nucleotides line up with TRBD1. In germline, CDR1 is SGHAT, CDR2 FQNNGV. CDR3 length: 18 amino acids. Unmatched junction bases numbered 19, after V lost 5 bases and J lost 9 bases. The CDR3 DNA reads TGTGCCAGCAGCCACTTTTCACGCCGGGACAGGGGTAGGGTTGAGCAGTTCTTC. Translation: CASSHFSRRDRGRVEQFF.